A single sample gave rise to the 14 T cell receptor beta chains below, sequenced in a study of PD-1 blockade in classical Hodgkin lymphoma. Patients all relapsed after autologous stem cell transplantation, and there was variation in brentuximab vedotin exposure. This table comes from immunoSEQ multiplex PCR, and its TCRdb copy is limited to in-frame clones, with some not included. The table records roughly 47,000 clones, around three quarters of them present only once. Sample: peripheral blood mononuclear cells (PBMCs), taken before the second cycle of nivolumab. These receptors were obtained from a human donor with classical Hodgkin lymphoma.

This clone was found once. The rearrangement links TRBV5-6 to TRBJ1-5; D not certain. Germline V CDR1 and CDR2: SGHDT, YYEEEE. Trimming left V 4 bases short and J 7 bases short, with 9 bases between. This CDR3 is built from 12 residues. DNA of the CDR3: TGTGCCAGCAGCACCGGACCCCAGCCCCAGCATTTT. Translating it yields CASSTGPQPQHF. The full variable domain, completed using reference TRBV5-6 and TRBJ1-5, is DAGVTQSPTHLIKTRGQQVTLRCSPKSGHDTVSWYQQALGQGPQFIFQYYEEEERQRGNFPDRFSGHQFPNYSSELNVNALLLGDSALYLCASSTGPQPQHFGDGTRLSIL.

The rearrangement links TRBV5-1 to TRBJ2-5; the match to TRBD1 covers 9 bases. Germline assignment: CDR1 SGHRS and CDR2 YFSETQ. V lost 5 bases, J lost 5 bases, and 13 bases stayed unmatched. This CDR3 region has 16 residues. Here the CDR3 DNA reads TGCGCCAGCAGTCAAGTTTTACAGGGGGCAGGCGAGACCCAGTACTTC. Translation gives CASSQVLQGAGETQYF.

In this sample, this clone turned up once. This sequence joins TRBV7-2 and TRBJ2-3; D is perhaps TRBD1 or TRBD2 (6 bases each). CDR1 SGHTA and CDR2 FQGNSA come from the germline V gene. The V and J ends lost 0 bases and 4 bases respectively, with 11 bases between them. The CDR3 contains 15 residues. The CDR3 is CASSLAPGASDTQYF. The CDR3 nucleotides read TGTGCCAGCAGCTTAGCCCCGGGGGCCTCAGATACGCAGTATTTT.

The J gene is TRBJ2-3, the V gene TRBV6-5; no definite D call. Germline loops: CDR1 MNHEY, CDR2 SVGAGI. Trimming stripped 0 bases from V and 0 bases from J, with 10 bases between. There are 16 residues in the CDR3. The CDR3 is CASSYSADSSTDTQYF. The CDR3 DNA follows: TGTGCCAGCAGTTACTCGGCGGATTCTAGCACAGATACGCAGTATTTT.

The chain carries TRBV23-1 and TRBJ2-7; 10 positions agree with TRBD1. TRBV23-1 is sorted into the ORF group, with uncertain function. The CDR3 has 14 amino acids. V trimming: 3 bases; J trimming: 4 bases; junction bases outside the gene matches: 3. CDR3 in amino acids: CASSQAGQGYEQYF. As DNA, the CDR3 is TGCGCCAGCAGTCAGGCGGGACAGGGGTACGAGCAGTACTTC.

The V call is TRBV5-4, the J call TRBJ1-2, with a possible D match to TRBD1 (6 bases). The V gene lost 4 bases and the J gene lost 3 bases, with 19 bases spanning the gap. This CDR3 contains 16 residues. The germline gives CDR1 SGHNT, CDR2 YYREEE (reference sequence). Written as DNA, the CDR3 is TGTGCCAGCAGCCAAAATAGAGGACAGAGTTACTATGGCTACACCTTC. Translating it yields CASSQNRGQSYYGYTF.

Only a few counts were recorded for this clone. The chain recombines TRBV29-1 with TRBJ2-1; tentatively, D is TRBD2 (5 bases). The CDR3 extends over 12 amino acids. Germline loops: CDR1 SQVTM, CDR2 ANQGSEA. This CDR3 reads CSVGWAGNEQFF. The CDR3 DNA is TGCAGTGTCGGATGGGCGGGCAATGAGCAGTTCTTC.

This chain's CDR3 is CASTAGGQNSPLHF. Here the CDR3 DNA reads TGTGCCAGCACCGCAGGGGGGCAGAATTCACCCCTCCACTTT. The chain recombines TRBV2 with TRBJ1-6; 7 nucleotides match TRBD1. CDR1 is SNHLY and CDR2 is FYNNEI in the germline V gene. The J segment lost 7 bases and the V segment lost 7 bases, leaving 7 bases of the junction unmatched. CDR3 length equals 14 residues.

V usage is TRBV5-6 and J usage is TRBJ2-3, with D hard to call. Looked up from germline, CDR1 is SGHDT and CDR2 is YYEEEE. The CDR3 length is 15 residues. Trimming cost V 2 bases and J 7 bases, with 17 bases left between them. The chain's CDR3 is CASSFGPSDANTQYF. The DNA for the CDR3 is TGTGCCAGCAGCTTTGGCCCATCGGACGCGAATACGCAGTATTTT.

The V gene is TRBV6-6, the J gene TRBJ1-1; D gene unclear. V was cut by 8 bases and J by 1 base, with 14 bases left in between. Germline V gene sequence: CDR1 MNHNY, CDR2 SVGAGI (reference sequence). This CDR3 is 14 amino acids long. The CDR3 nucleotides are TGTGCCAGCCTGCGCCCCCAGAGGAACACTGAAGCTTTCTTT. It yields the protein CASLRPQRNTEAFF.

V gene TRBV4-3 combines with J gene TRBJ2-4; D remains unclear. The V end was cut by 1 base, the J end by 0 bases, with 19 bases between. The CDR3 runs 19 residues. Germline lookup yields CDR1 LGHNA and CDR2 YSLEER. The CDR3 loop reads CASSQVVGTGILAKNIQYF. DNA of the CDR3: TGCGCCAGCAGCCAAGTGGTCGGAACTGGAATATTAGCCAAAAACATTCAGTACTTC.

The chain uses TRBV7-3 and TRBJ2-1; TRBD2 agrees at 11 bases. Germline CDR1 and CDR2: SGHTA and FQGTGA. The ends lost 5 bases at V and 7 bases at J; junction bases unmatched: 7. The CDR3 spans 15 residues. CDR3 DNA: TGTGCCAGCAGCATCTCTAGCGGGAGGAGAAATGAGCAGTTCTTC. Amino acids: CASSISSGRRNEQFF.

This chain links TRBV25-1 with TRBJ1-2; no reliable D call. CDR3 length: 13 amino acids. V shed 1 base and J shed 4 bases, with 7 bases lying between them. Germline lookup yields CDR1 MGHDK and CDR2 SYGVNS. Here the CDR3 reads CASSESGSYGYTF. As DNA, the CDR3 is TGTGCCAGCAGTGAATCGGGATCCTATGGCTACACCTTC.

This chain connects TRBV14 to TRBJ1-1, with D hard to call. The CDR3 consists of 14 residues. Germline CDR1 reads SGHDN; CDR2 reads FVKESK. V lost 4 bases to trimming and J lost 4 bases, with 13 bases between them. The DNA for the CDR3 is TGTGCCAGCAGCCCTGGGTGGGGAGTCACTGAAGCTTTCTTT. Protein: CASSPGWGVTEAFF.